This T cell receptor beta chain was observed in a study of T cell clonality in common variable immunodeficiency. Study observations and caveats: CVID subjects shared fewer TCRbeta clones than healthy controls did. Patient heterogeneity in the CVID cohort limited correlations between repertoire features and clinical complications. Reportedly, TCR beta sequences from common variable immunodeficiency showed fewer deletions and N-nucleotide insertions.

Germline lookup yields CDR1 MNHNS and CDR2 SASEGT. This CDR3 region has 16 residues. V was pared by 2 bases and J by 0 bases, with 3 bases of the junction left unmatched. This clone was observed a few times. Its antigen is not known. Sequencing ends 3 residues short of the CDR3 end; the germline J gene provides the rest. The CVID group had roughly 15 females and around 29 males, mean age around 40. CVID subjects were neither ill nor on immunomodulatory or immunosuppressive medication at sampling. Using immunoSEQ multiplex PCR, the repertoire was profiled, and TCRdb retains in-frame clones only, with some absent. Observed are 15,000 to 20,000 clones, no singletons, with the top ten taking roughly 7%.

The sequence derives from a human donor with common variable immunodeficiency. The chain joins TRBV6-1 to TRBJ1-5; 8 bases map to TRBD1. The sample taken for sequencing was peripheral blood mononuclear cells. CDR3 protein: CASSEQGALSNQPQHF. The part of the CDR3 DNA that was read is TGTGCCAGCAGTGAACAGGGGGCGCTTAGCAATCAGCCC.